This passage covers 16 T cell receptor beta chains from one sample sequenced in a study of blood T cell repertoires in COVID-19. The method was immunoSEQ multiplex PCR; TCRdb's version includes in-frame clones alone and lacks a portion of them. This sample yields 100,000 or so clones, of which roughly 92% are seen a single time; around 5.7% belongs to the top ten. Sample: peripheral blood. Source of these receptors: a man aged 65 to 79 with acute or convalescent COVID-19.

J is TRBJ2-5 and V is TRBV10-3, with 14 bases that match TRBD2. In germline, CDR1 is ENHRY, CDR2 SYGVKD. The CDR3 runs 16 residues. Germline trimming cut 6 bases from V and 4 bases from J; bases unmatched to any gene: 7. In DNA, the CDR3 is TGTGCCATCAGCCAGGGACTAGCGGGAGCTGGAGAGACCCAGTACTTC. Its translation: CAISQGLAGAGETQYF.

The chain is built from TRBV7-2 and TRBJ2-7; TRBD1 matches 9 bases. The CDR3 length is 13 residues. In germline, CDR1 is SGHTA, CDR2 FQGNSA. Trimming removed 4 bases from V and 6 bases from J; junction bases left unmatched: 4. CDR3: CASSWGQGGEQYF. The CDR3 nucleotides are TGTGCCAGCAGCTGGGGACAGGGTGGCGAGCAGTACTTC.

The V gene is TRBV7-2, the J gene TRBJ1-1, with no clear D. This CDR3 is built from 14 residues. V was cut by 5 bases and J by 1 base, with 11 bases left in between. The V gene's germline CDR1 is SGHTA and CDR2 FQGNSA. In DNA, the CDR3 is TGTGCCAGCAGCCTCGGGATGGGGAACACTGAAGCTTTCTTT. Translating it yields CASSLGMGNTEAFF.

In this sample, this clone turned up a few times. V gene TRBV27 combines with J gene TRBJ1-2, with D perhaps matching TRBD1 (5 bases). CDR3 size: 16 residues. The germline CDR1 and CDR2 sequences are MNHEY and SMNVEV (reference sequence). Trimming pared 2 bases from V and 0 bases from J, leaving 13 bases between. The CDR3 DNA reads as TGTGCCAGCAGTTTAGGGGCAGCCCTTACTAACTATGGCTACACCTTC. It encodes CASSLGAALTNYGYTF.

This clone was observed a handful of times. CDR3 loop: CASSLALYREVCYEQYF. The CDR3 nucleotides are TGTGCCAGCAGCTTAGCCCTTTATCGGGAGGTCTGTTACGAGCAGTACTTC. The chain recombines TRBV7-6 with TRBJ2-7, with 7 bases matching TRBD2. Trimming cost V 0 bases and J 4 bases; bases outside gene matches: 12. The CDR3 runs to 17 residues. Germline CDR1 is SGHVS and CDR2 is FNYEAQ. Looking up the rest from reference TRBV7-6 and TRBJ2-7 gives the full variable domain: GAGVSQSPRYKVTKRGQDVALRCDPISGHVSLYWYRQALGQGPEFLTYFNYEAQQDKSGLPNDRFSAERPEGSISTLTIQRTEQRDSAMYRCASSLALYREVCYEQYFGPGTRLTVT.

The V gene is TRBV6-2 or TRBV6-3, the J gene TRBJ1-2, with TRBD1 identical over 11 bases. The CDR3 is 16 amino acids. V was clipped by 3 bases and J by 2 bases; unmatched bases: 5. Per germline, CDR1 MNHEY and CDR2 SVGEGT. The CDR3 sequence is CASSYIRDRGNYGYTF. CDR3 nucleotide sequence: TGTGCCAGCAGTTATATCCGGGACAGGGGGAACTATGGCTACACCTTC.

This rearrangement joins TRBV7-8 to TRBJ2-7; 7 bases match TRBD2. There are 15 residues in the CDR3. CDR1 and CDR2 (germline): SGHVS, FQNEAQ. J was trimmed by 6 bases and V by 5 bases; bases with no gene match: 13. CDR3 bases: TGTGCCAGCAGCGAAGTACCCGGGACTATCGGCGAGCAGTACTTC. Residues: CASSEVPGTIGEQYF.

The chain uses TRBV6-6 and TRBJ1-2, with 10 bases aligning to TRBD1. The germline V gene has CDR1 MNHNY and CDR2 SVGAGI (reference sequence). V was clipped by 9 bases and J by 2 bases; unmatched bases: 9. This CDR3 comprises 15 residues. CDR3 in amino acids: CASTGTGDVNYGYTF. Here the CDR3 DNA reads TGTGCCAGTACCGGGACAGGGGATGTAAACTATGGCTACACCTTC.

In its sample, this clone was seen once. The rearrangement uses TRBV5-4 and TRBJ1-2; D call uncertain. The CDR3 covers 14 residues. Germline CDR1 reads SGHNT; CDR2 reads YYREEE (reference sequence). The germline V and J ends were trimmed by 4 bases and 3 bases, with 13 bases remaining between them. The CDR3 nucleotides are TGTGCCAGCAGCCCGCCCGAGGGATACTATGGCTACACCTTC. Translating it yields CASSPPEGYYGYTF.

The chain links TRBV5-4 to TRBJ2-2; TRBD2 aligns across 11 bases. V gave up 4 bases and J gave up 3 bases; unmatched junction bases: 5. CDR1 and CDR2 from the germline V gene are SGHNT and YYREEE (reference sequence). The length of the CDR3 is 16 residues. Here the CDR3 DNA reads TGTGCCAGCAGCGAATTAGCGGGAGGGCACACCGGGGAGCTGTTTTTT. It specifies CASSELAGGHTGELFF.

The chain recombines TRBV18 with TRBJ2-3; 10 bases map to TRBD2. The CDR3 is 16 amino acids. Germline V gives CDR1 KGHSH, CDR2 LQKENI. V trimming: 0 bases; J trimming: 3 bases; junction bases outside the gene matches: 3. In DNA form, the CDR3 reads TGTGCCAGCTCACCACCCCTAGCGGGAGTAACAGATACGCAGTATTTT. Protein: CASSPPLAGVTDTQYF.

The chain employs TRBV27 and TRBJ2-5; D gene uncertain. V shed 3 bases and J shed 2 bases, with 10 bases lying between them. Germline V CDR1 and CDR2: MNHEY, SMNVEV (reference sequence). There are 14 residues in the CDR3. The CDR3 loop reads CASSFADGQETQYF. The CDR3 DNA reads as TGTGCCAGCAGTTTTGCCGACGGGCAAGAGACCCAGTACTTC.

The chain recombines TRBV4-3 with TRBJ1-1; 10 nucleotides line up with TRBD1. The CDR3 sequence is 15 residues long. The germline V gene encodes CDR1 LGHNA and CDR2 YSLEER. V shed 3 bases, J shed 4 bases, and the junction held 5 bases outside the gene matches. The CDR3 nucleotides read TGCGCCAGCAGCCACCCCGGGACAGGGGCCACTGAAGCTTTCTTT. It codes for CASSHPGTGATEAFF.

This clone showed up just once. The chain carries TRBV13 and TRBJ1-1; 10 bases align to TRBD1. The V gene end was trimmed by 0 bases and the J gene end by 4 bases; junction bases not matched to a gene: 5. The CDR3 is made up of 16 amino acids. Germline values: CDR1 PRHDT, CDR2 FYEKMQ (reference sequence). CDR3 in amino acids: CASSLGLGTGATEAFF. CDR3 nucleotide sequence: TGTGCCAGCAGCTTAGGTTTGGGGACAGGGGCCACTGAAGCTTTCTTT.

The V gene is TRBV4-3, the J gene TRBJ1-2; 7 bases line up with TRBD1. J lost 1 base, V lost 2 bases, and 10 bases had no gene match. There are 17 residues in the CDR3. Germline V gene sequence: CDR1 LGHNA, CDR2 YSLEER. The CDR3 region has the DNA TGCGCCAGCAGCCAACCCCACCACAGGGGCCTTAACTATGGCTACACCTTC. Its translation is CASSQPHHRGLNYGYTF.

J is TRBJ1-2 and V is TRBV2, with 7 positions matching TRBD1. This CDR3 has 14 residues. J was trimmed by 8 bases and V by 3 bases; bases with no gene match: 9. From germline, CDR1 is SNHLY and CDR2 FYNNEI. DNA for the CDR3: TGTGCCAGCAGTGATAGGACAGGTGATGGAGGCTACACCTTC. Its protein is CASSDRTGDGGYTF.